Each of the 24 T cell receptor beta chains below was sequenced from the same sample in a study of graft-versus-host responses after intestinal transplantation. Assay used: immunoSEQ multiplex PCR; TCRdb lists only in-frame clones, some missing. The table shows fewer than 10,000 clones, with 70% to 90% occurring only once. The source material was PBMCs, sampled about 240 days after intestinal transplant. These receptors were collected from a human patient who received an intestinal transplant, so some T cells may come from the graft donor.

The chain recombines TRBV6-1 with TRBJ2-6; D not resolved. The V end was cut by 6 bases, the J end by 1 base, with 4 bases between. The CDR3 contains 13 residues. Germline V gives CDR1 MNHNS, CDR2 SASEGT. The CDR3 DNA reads TGTGCCAGCAGAGGGTCTGGGGCCAACGTCCTGACTTTC. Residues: CASRGSGANVLTF.

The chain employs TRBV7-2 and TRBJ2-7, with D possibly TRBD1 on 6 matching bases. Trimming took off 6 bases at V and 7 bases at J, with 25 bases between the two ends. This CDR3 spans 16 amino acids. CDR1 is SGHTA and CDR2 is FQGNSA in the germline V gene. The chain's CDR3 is CASRLGLGHVPPEQYF. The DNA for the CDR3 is TGTGCCAGCAGACTCGGCTTGGGACACGTGCCTCCGGAGCAGTACTTC.

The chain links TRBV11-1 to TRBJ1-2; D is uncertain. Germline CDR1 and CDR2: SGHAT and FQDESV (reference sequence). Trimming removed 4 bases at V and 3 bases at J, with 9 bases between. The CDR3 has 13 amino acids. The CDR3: CASSSTGDYGYTF. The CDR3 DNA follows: TGTGCCAGCAGCTCTACTGGGGACTATGGCTACACCTTC.

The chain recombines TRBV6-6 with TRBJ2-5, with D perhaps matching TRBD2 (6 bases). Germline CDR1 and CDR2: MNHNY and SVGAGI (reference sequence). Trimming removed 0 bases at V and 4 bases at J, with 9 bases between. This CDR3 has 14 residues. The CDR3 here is CASSYSGGGETQYF. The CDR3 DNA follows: TGTGCCAGCAGTTACTCTGGGGGAGGAGAGACCCAGTACTTC.

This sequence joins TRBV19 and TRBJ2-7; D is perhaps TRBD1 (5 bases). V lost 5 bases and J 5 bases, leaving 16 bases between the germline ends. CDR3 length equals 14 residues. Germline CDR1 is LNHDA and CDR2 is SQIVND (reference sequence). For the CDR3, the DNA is TGTGCCAGTAGTGACAGAACCTCTAGGGACGAGCAGTACTTC. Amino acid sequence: CASSDRTSRDEQYF.

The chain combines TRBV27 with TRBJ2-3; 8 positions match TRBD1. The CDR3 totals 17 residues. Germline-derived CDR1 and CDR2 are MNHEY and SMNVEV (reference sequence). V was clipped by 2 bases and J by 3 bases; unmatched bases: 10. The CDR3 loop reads CASSLVLVQGATDTQYF. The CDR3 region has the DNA TGTGCCAGCAGTTTAGTTTTGGTTCAGGGGGCTACAGATACGCAGTATTTT.

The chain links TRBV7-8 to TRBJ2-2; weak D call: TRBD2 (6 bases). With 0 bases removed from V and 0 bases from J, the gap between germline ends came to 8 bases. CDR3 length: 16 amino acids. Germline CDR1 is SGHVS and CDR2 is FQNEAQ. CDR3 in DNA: TGTGCCAGCAGCTTAGCGGAGGGTACGAACACCGGGGAGCTGTTTTTT. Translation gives CASSLAEGTNTGELFF.

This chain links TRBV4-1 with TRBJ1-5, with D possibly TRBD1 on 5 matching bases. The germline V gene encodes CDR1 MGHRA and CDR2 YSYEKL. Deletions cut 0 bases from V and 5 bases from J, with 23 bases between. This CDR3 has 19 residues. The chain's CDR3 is CASSQEAIAAAGRHQPQHF. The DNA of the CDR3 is TGCGCCAGCAGCCAAGAAGCGATAGCGGCGGCAGGGCGACATCAGCCCCAGCATTTT.

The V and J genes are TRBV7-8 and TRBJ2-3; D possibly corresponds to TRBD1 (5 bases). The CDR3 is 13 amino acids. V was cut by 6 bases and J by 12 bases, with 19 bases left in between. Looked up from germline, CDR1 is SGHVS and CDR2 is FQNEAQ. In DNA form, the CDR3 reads TGTGCCAGCAGGCCCTCCATGCAGGGCCCCCAGTATTTT. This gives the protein CASRPSMQGPQYF. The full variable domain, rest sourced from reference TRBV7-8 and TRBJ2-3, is GAGVSQSPRYKVAKRGQDVALRCDPISGHVSLFWYQQALGQGPEFLTYFQNEAQLDKSGLPSDRFFAERPEGSVSTLKIQRTQQEDSAVYLCASRPSMQGPQYFGPGTRLTVL.

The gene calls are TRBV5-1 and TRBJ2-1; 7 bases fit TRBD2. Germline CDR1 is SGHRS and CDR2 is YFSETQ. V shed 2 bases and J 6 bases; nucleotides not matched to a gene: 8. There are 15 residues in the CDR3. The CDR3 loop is CASSFRGGSSNEQFF. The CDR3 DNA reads TGCGCCAGCAGCTTCCGGGGCGGGAGTAGCAATGAGCAGTTCTTC.

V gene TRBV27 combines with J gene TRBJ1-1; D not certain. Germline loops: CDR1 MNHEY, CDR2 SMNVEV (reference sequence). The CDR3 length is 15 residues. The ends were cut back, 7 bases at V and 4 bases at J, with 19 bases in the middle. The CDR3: CASTPNGDMSTEAFF. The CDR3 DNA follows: TGTGCCAGCACTCCTAATGGGGATATGAGCACTGAAGCTTTCTTT.

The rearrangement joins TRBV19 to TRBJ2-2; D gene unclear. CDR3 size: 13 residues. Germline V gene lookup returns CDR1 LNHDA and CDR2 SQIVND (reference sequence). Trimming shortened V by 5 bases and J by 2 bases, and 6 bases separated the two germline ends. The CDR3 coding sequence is TGTGCCAGTAGTCTCAGTAACACCGGGGAGCTGTTTTTT. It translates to CASSLSNTGELFF.

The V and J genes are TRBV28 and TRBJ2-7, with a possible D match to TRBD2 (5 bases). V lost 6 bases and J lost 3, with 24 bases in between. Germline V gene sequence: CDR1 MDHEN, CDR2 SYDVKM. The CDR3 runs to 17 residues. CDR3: CASSFSSDWTESYEQYF. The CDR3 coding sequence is TGTGCCAGCAGCTTCTCCTCGGACTGGACGGAGAGCTACGAGCAGTACTTC.

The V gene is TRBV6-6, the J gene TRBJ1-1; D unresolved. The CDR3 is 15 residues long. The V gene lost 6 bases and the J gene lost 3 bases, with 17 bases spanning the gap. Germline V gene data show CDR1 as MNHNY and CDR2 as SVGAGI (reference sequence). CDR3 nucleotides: TGTGCCAGCAGACCCAGGACCGACATCGACACTGAAGCTTTCTTT. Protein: CASRPRTDIDTEAFF.

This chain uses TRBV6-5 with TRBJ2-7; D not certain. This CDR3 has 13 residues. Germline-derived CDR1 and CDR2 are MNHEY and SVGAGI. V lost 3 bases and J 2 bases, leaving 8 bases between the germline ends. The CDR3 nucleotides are TGTGCCAGCAGTTATAGAAGCCCCTACGAGCAGTACTTC. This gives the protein CASSYRSPYEQYF.

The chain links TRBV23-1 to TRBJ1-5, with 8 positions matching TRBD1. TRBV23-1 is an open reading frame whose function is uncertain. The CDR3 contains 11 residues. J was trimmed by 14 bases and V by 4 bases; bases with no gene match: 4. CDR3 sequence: CASSPQTGEHF. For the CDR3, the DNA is TGCGCCAGCAGTCCCCAGACAGGGGAGCATTTT.

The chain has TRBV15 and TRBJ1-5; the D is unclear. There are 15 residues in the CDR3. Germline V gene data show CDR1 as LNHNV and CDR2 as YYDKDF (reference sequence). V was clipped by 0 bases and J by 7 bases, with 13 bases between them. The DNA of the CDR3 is TGTGCCACCAGCAGAGAGGTGGACCCCTACCAGCCCCAGCATTTT. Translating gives CATSREVDPYQPQHF. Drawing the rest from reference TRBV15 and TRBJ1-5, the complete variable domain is DAMVIQNPRYQVTQFGKPVTLSCSQTLNHNVMYWYQQKSSQAPKLLFHYYDKDFNNEADTPDNFQSRRPNTSFCFLDIRSPGLGDTAMYLCATSREVDPYQPQHFGDGTRLSIL.

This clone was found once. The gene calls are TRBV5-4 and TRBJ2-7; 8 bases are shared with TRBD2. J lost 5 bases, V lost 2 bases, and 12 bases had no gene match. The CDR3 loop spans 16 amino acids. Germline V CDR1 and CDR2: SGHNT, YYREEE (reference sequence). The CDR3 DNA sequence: TGTGCCAGCAGCTTAACCTACGCCGGGAGGGAAAACGAGCAGTACTTC. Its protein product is CASSLTYAGRENEQYF.

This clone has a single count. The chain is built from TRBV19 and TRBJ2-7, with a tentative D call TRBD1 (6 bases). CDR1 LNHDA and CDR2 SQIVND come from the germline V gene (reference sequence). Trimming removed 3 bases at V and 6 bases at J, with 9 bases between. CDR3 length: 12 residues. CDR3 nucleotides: TGTGCCAGTAGTATCGCAGGGGCCGAGCAGTACTTC. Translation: CASSIAGAEQYF.

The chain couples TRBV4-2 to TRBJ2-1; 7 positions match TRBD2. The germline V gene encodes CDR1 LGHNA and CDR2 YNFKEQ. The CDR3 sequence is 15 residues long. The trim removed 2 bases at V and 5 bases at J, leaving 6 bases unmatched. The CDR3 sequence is CASSQPGTTDNEQFF. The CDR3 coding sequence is TGTGCCAGCAGCCAACCCGGGACTACAGACAATGAGCAGTTCTTC.

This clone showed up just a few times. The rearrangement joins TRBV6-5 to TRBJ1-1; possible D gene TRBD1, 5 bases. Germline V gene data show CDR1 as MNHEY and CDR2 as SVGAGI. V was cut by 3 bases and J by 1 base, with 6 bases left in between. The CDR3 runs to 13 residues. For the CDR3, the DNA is TGTGCCAGCAGTTATGGGGGGAACACTGAAGCTTTCTTT. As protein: CASSYGGNTEAFF.

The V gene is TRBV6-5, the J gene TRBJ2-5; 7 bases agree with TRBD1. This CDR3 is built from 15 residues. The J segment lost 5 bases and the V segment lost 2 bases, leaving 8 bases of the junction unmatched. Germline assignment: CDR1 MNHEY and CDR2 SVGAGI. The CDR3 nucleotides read TGTGCCAGCAGTTACGCCGTGGGACAGCCGGAGACCCAGTACTTC. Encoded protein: CASSYAVGQPETQYF.

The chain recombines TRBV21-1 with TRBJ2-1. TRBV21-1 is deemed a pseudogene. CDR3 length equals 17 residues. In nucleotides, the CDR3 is TGTGCCAGCAGCAAAGCCAGTCTACCCCACTCCTACAATGAGCAGTTCTTC. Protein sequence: CASSKASLPHSYNEQFF.

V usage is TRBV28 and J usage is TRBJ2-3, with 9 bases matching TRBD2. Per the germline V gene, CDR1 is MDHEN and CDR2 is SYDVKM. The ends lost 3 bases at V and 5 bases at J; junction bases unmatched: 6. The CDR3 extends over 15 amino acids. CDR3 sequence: CASSLIAGVKDTQYF. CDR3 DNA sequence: TGTGCCAGCAGTTTGATAGCGGGAGTCAAAGATACGCAGTATTTT.